The rows below give T cell receptor beta chains drawn from one sample of a study of molecular identifiers for immune sequencing clone quantification. TCRdb reprocessed the PCR reads with MiXCR, giving one entry per CDR3 protein. In the table there are hundreds of thousands of distinct CDR3 sequences, roughly 27% of which are singletons. The specimen was naive CD8+ T cells from blood, with Jurkat cell RNA spiked in. The source of these receptors is a human donor in good health. Some libraries in this study had Jurkat cell RNA spiked in. Both conserved end residues are part of each CDR3.

TRBJ1-2	TRBV9	CASSLEAIDGGYGYTF
TRBJ2-3	TRBV7-9	CATSGRVEGEGTDTQYF
TRBJ2-7	TRBV13	CASGSGLAASYEQYF
TRBJ2-1	TRBV7-2	CASSSGNLLPNEQFF
TRBJ2-1	TRBV6-5	CASSYSTGEGTSYNEQFF
TRBJ1-2	TRBV5-6	CASSPSTRGYTF
TRBJ1-1	TRBV6-2/TRBV6-3	CASSYTVLNTEAFF
TRBJ1-1	TRBV13	CASSGQQMNTEAFF
TRBJ2-1	TRBV12-3/TRBV12-4	CASSTSWGGNEQFF
TRBJ2-2	TRBV28	CASSLATGTNTGELFF
TRBJ2-3	TRBV5-6	CASSLRDPSTDTQYF
TRBJ2-3	TRBV7-9	CASSPLAGAGDTQYF
TRBJ1-5	TRBV3-1	CASSQAGGNNRPQHF
TRBJ1-2	TRBV5-4	CASSLVVLAGGDGYTF
TRBJ2-7	TRBV14	CASGQVTVGEQYF
TRBJ1-1	TRBV16	CASSQFGRQMNTEAFF
TRBJ1-6	TRBV7-9	CASSQSGTPNPPLHF
TRBJ2-1	TRBV30	CAWAASGVYNEQFF
TRBJ2-1	TRBV19	CASRLASYNEQFF
TRBJ2-2	TRBV28	CASTPGGGLRTGELFF
TRBJ1-5	TRBV28	CASSFLTGAQPQHF
TRBJ2-5	TRBV6-5	CASSYLGGQQETQYF
TRBJ2-5	TRBV19	CASSIKRGRRRQETQYF
TRBJ2-7	TRBV11-2	CASSWDSAYEQYF
TRBJ2-1	TRBV7-9	CASYGTSDEQFF
TRBJ2-3	TRBV12-3/TRBV12-4	CASGLGSSTDTQYF
TRBJ2-2	TRBV9	CASSVAGVNTGELFF
TRBJ1-1	TRBV7-8	CASSLASGYTEAFF
TRBJ2-7	TRBV20-1	CSAREPVSGYSYQQYF